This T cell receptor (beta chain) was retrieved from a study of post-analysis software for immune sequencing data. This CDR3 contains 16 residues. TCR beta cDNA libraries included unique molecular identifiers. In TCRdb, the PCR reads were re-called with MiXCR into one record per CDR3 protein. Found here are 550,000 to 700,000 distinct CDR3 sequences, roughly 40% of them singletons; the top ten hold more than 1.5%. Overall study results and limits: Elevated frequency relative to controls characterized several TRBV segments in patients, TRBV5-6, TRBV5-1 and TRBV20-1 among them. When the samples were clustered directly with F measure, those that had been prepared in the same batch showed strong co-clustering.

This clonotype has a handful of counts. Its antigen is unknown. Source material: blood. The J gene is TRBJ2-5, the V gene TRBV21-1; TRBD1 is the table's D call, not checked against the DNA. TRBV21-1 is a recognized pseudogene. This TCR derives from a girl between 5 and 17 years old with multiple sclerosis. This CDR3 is CASSKALGGLGETQYF. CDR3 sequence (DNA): TGTGCCAGCAGCAAAGCGCTGGGGGGCCTGGGGGAGACCCAGTACTTC.